The 15 T cell receptor beta chains listed next were all sequenced from one sample in a study of control samples from healthy donors and cancer patients. Here immunoSEQ multiplex PCR was the method, and the copy in TCRdb shows in-frame clones only, minus some. The sample includes about 49,000 clones, 80% to 90% of them seen just once. Sequenced: PBMCs. The receptors come from a woman aged 45-59 years with lung cancer.

The V and J genes are TRBV7-9 and TRBJ2-5, with 9 bases matching TRBD1. Germline CDR1 reads SEHNR; CDR2 reads FQNEAQ (reference sequence). V shed 1 base and J 6 bases; nucleotides not matched to a gene: 3. The CDR3 totals 14 residues. DNA for the CDR3: TGTGCCAGCAGCTTAGAAGGGACAGGGCAGACCCAGTACTTC. Translated: CASSLEGTGQTQYF.

The chain joins TRBV7-9 to TRBJ1-1, with 11 bases identical to TRBD1. The germline V gene encodes CDR1 SEHNR and CDR2 FQNEAQ (reference sequence). The CDR3 extends over 14 amino acids. The trim removed 4 bases at V and 4 bases at J, leaving 2 bases unmatched. The CDR3, as DNA: TGTGCCAGCAGCTCGGGGACAGGGGGCACTGAAGCTTTCTTT. Its protein is CASSSGTGGTEAFF. Together with reference TRBV7-9 and TRBJ1-1, the CDR3 gives the full variable domain: DTGVSQNPRHKITKRGQNVTFRCDPISEHNRLYWYRQTLGQGPEFLTYFQNEAQLEKSRLLSDRFSAERPKGSFSTLEIQRTEQGDSAMYLCASSSGTGGTEAFFGQGTRLTVV.

The CDR3: CASSVTIRGGEEKLFF. CDR3 nucleotides: TGTGCCAGCAGCGTAACCATTAGAGGGGGAGAGGAAAAACTGTTTTTT. J is TRBJ1-4 and V is TRBV9, with D possibly being TRBD1 (6 bases). CDR3 length equals 16 residues. Trimming pared 1 base from V and 8 bases from J, leaving 18 bases between. The germline CDR1 and CDR2 sequences are SGDLS and YYNGEE.

This chain joins TRBV10-3 and TRBJ1-2; D unclear. V lost 0 bases to trimming and J lost 8 bases, with 7 bases between them. The germline gives CDR1 ENHRY, CDR2 SYGVKD. The CDR3 sequence is 12 residues long. This CDR3 reads CAISESMMGYTF. CDR3 nucleotide sequence: TGTGCCATCAGTGAGTCGATGATGGGCTACACCTTC.

The rearrangement links TRBV7-9 to TRBJ1-1; 7 nucleotides line up with TRBD1. Germline loops: CDR1 SEHNR, CDR2 FQNEAQ (reference sequence). V was pared by 5 bases and J by 1 base, with 4 bases of the junction left unmatched. CDR3 length equals 14 residues. CDR3 bases: TGTGCCAGCAGCATCGGGACAGAGAACACTGAAGCTTTCTTT. It encodes CASSIGTENTEAFF.

The genes are TRBV6-5 and TRBJ1-4, with 9 nucleotides matching TRBD1. Trimming at V came to 4 bases and at J to 9 bases, leaving 6 bases not matched to a gene. CDR1 MNHEY and CDR2 SVGAGI come from the germline V gene. This CDR3 has 14 residues. CDR3 sequence: CASSLDRGRKKLFF. CDR3 coding DNA: TGTGCCAGCAGTTTGGACAGGGGTAGGAAAAAACTGTTTTTT.

This clone has just one count. The chain recombines TRBV28 with TRBJ1-5; D is unclear. This CDR3 contains 14 residues. The V and J ends lost 1 base and 4 bases respectively, with 8 bases between them. CDR1 is MDHEN and CDR2 is SYDVKM in the germline V gene. The CDR3 sequence: CASSLYRANQPQHF. The CDR3 DNA reads TGTGCCAGCAGTTTATATAGAGCTAATCAGCCCCAGCATTTT. The whole variable domain, remainder taken from reference TRBV28 and TRBJ1-5, is DVKVTQSSRYLVKRTGEKVFLECVQDMDHENMFWYRQDPGLGLRLIYFSYDVKMKEKGDIPEGYSVSREKKERFSLILESASTNQTSMYLCASSLYRANQPQHFGDGTRLSIL.

This chain uses TRBV5-6 with TRBJ2-5, with D maybe TRBD2 (5 bases). Trimming took 3 bases from V and 5 from J, leaving 11 bases between them. This CDR3 is built from 13 residues. The germline CDR1 and CDR2 sequences are SGHDT and YYEEEE. CDR3 in amino acids: CASSSGLGETQYF. The CDR3 DNA reads TGTGCCAGCAGCTCCGGACTGGGGGAGACCCAGTACTTC.

This clone occurred a few times. The chain is built from TRBV12-3 or TRBV12-4 and TRBJ1-2; a weak D match, TRBD1 (5 bases). With 3 bases removed from V and 8 bases from J, the gap between germline ends came to 10 bases. The CDR3 sequence is 12 residues long. Written as DNA, the CDR3 is TGTGCCAGCAGTTTGACCGGGACCGGCTACACCTTC. This sequence encodes CASSLTGTGYTF.

This clone was counted a single time. The rearrangement joins TRBV18 to TRBJ1-1; D might be TRBD1 (5 bases). The germline V gene has CDR1 KGHSH and CDR2 LQKENI. There are 13 residues in the CDR3. Between the trimmed V and J ends, which lost 2 bases and 5 bases, there was a span of 9 bases. CDR3 loop: CASSPTGATEAFF. CDR3 nucleotide sequence: TGTGCCAGCTCACCAACTGGGGCGACTGAAGCTTTCTTT. The full variable domain, rest sourced from reference TRBV18 and TRBJ1-1, is NAGVMQNPRHLVRRRGQEARLRCSPMKGHSHVYWYRQLPEEGLKFMVYLQKENIIDESGMPKERFSAEFPKEGPSILRIQQVVRGDSAAYFCASSPTGATEAFFGQGTRLTVV.

The genes are TRBV28 and TRBJ2-7; D unresolved. Germline V gene sequence: CDR1 MDHEN, CDR2 SYDVKM. The CDR3 totals 14 residues. Trimming took 2 bases from V and 3 from J, leaving 11 bases between them. In DNA form, the CDR3 reads TGTGCCAGCAGTTTACGGCTTCCGGGCTACGAGCAGTACTTC. It specifies CASSLRLPGYEQYF.

The J gene is TRBJ2-2, the V gene TRBV19; D gene ambiguous. The ends were cut back, 1 base at V and 4 bases at J, with 4 bases in the middle. The CDR3 runs 13 residues. Germline CDR1 LNHDA, CDR2 SQIVND (reference sequence). The CDR3 DNA follows: TGTGCCAGTAGTATAGGACGCACCGGGGAGCTGTTTTTT. Translated, it gives CASSIGRTGELFF.

This clone has just one count. The CDR3 is CASSPSGGNTIYF. The CDR3 region has the DNA TGTGCCAGCAGCCCCTCTGGCGGAAACACCATATATTTT. The chain carries TRBV6-2 or TRBV6-3 and TRBJ1-3, with D uncertain. This CDR3 comprises 13 residues. CDR1 MNHEY and CDR2 SVGEGT come from the germline V gene. Trimming took off 6 bases at V and 4 bases at J, with 10 bases between the two ends.

V gene TRBV5-5 combines with J gene TRBJ1-2; D is ambiguous. CDR1 and CDR2 from the germline V gene are SGHKS and YYEKEE (reference sequence). The CDR3 length is 15 residues. With 4 bases removed from V and 5 bases from J, the gap between germline ends came to 18 bases. The CDR3 region has the DNA TGTGCCAGCAGCCCCCGACCTCAAGCGGGGTATGGCTACACCTTC. Translated: CASSPRPQAGYGYTF. The complete variable domain, with remaining parts taken from reference TRBV5-5 and TRBJ1-2, reads DAGVTQSPTHLIKTRGQQVTLRCSPISGHKSVSWYQQVLGQGPQFIFQYYEKEERGRGNFPDRFSARQFPNYSSELNVNALLLGDSALYLCASSPRPQAGYGYTFGSGTRLTVV.

The rearrangement links TRBV7-6 to TRBJ1-5, with 7 bases matching TRBD1. The CDR3 consists of 15 residues. CDR1 is SGHVS, CDR2 FNYEAQ, per germline. Trimming cost V 2 bases and J 5 bases; bases outside gene matches: 6. The CDR3 bases are TGTGCCAGCAGCTTAACAGGGGAAGGGGATCAGCCCCAGCATTTT. Amino acid sequence: CASSLTGEGDQPQHF.